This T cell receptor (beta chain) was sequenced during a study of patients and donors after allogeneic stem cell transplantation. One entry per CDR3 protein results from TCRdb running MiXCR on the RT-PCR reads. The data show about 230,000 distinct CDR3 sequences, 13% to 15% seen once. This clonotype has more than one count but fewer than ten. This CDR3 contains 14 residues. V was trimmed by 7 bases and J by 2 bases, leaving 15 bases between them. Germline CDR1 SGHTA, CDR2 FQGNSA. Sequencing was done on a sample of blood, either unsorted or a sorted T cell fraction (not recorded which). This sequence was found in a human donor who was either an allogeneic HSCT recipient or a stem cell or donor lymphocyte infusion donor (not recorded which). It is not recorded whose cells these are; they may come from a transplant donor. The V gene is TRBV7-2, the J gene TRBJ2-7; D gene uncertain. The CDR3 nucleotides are TGTGCCAGCACCATGTTTGCAGCTACCTACGAGCAGTACTTC. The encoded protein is CASTMFAATYEQYF.